A selection of T cell receptor beta chains follows, all from one sample in a study of shared clonotypes between healthy human individuals. This table comes from immunoSEQ multiplex PCR, and its TCRdb copy is limited to in-frame clones, with some not included. The sample holds over a million clones, around 97% seen once. The material sequenced was naive CD4+ T cells sorted from blood. These receptors all stem from a man aged 25-45 years in good health. Both conserved end residues are part of each CDR3. D genes are given only for firm matches. Clone size is shown for a subset of rows, as once, few, many or a class of expanded clone.

>TRBJ2-7|TRBD1|TRBV5-1|NA
TGCGCCAGCAGCTTTTCCGGGACAGGGGCCTACGAGCAGTACTTC
CASSFSGTGAYEQYF
>TRBJ2-3|NA|TRBV2|NA
TGTGCCAGCACCATGACTGGGCGACTAGGTACGCAGTATTTT
CASTMTGRLGTQYF
>TRBJ2-3|NA|TRBV6-1|NA
TGTGCCAGCAGTGCCCGGGACTTCGGCACAGATACGCAGTATTTT
CASSARDFGTDTQYF
>TRBJ2-7|NA|TRBV7-8|NA
TGTGCCAGCGGCCAGGCGTCCTACGAGCAGTACTTC
CASGQASYEQYF
>TRBJ2-7|TRBD1|TRBV18|NA
TGTGCCAGCTCACCAAGAGACAGGGTAAATGGAGAGCAGTACTTC
CASSPRDRVNGEQYF
>TRBJ2-2|NA|TRBV25-1|NA
TGTGCCAGCAGGAGCACAAGCGTAGTACCCGGGGAGCTGTTTTTT
CASRSTSVVPGELFF
>TRBJ2-7|NA|TRBV19|NA
TGTGCCAGTAGCTCAGGGAGCGGCTACGAGCAGTACTTC
CASSSGSGYEQYF
>TRBJ2-7|NA|TRBV11-2|NA
TGTGCCACCGCCCCCCACGATTACTCCTACGAGCAGTACTTC
CATAPHDYSYEQYF
>TRBJ1-2|TRBD1|TRBV28|NA
TGTGCCAGCAGTTTGCCCAGACAGGGAACCTATGGCTACACCTTC
CASSLPRQGTYGYTF
>TRBJ2-3|NA|TRBV29-1|NA
TGCAGCGTCCCCCTCTCTAGCACAGATACGCAGTATTTT
CSVPLSSTDTQYF
>TRBJ2-7|TRBD2|TRBV4-2|NA
TGTGCCAGCAGCCAAGAAAGCGGGGGGAGCTCCTACGAGCAGTACTTC
CASSQESGGSSYEQYF
>TRBJ2-7|NA|TRBV4-1|NA
TGCGCCAGCAGCCATAGACAAGGGACATCCTACGAGCAGTACTTC
CASSHRQGTSYEQYF
>TRBJ2-3|TRBD2|TRBV2|NA
TGTGCCAGCAGTTATCTAGCGGGACCCACAGATACGCAGTATTTT
CASSYLAGPTDTQYF
>TRBJ2-1|NA|TRBV6-5|NA
TGTGCCAGCAGTTACTCGAAGAGTGAGCAGTTCTTC
CASSYSKSEQFF
>TRBJ1-1|TRBD1|TRBV7-3|once
TGTGCCAGCAGTAATGACAGGGCGGGCACTGAAGCTTTCTTT
CASSNDRAGTEAFF
>TRBJ2-2|TRBD2|TRBV18|NA
TGTGCCAGCTCATTCGGGACTAGCGGGAGTGTCGGGGAGCTGTTTTTT
CASSFGTSGSVGELFF